The T cell receptor beta chain described here comes from a study of cytomegalovirus exposure and HLA in healthy donors. About the study: The 120 validation repertoires used the same platform as the roughly 720 first-cohort repertoires (as reported by a later analysis). General study results and limits: In vitro, three CMV-associated chains proved specific for CMV antigens. Clusters of TCRs from the first cohort tended to co-occur in the 95 to 150 validation repertoires (as a later analysis found). Both high specificity and high sensitivity reportedly marked the classifier's diagnosis of cytomegalovirus status.

The CDR3 totals 15 residues. V dropped 5 bases and J dropped 5; count of bases not matched to a gene: 9. CDR1 is MNHEY, CDR2 SMNVEV, per germline (reference sequence). Using immunoSEQ multiplex PCR, the repertoire was profiled, and TCRdb retains in-frame clones only, with some absent. This table holds 300,000 to 400,000 clones, just over 85% found once. This clone was seen a few times. Its antigen is not identified. The receptor was isolated from a woman aged 18-29 years in good health and CMV-seronegative. Sequencing input: PBMCs. This chain connects TRBV27 to TRBJ1-2, with 9 positions matching TRBD1. For the CDR3, the DNA is TGTGCCAGCAGTCTAGCGTACAGGGGGCGGTATGGCTACACCTTC. This encodes CASSLAYRGRYGYTF.